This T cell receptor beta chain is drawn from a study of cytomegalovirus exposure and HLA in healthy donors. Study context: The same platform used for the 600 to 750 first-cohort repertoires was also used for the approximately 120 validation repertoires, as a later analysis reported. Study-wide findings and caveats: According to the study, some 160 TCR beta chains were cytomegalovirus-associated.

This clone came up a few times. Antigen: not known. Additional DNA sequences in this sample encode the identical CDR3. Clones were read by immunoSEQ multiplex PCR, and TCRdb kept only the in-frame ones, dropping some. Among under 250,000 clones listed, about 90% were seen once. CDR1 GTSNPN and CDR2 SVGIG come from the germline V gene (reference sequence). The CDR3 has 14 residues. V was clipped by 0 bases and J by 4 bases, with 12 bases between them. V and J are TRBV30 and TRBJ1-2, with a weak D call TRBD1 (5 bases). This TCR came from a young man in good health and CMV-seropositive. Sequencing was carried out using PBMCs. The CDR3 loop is CAWSVAGGSYGYTF. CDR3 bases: TGTGCCTGGAGTGTCGCGGGGGGGTCCTATGGCTACACCTTC.